One TCR beta chain is described in this entry. The record originates from a study of blood T cell repertoires in COVID-19. Study as a whole: Samples of COVID-19 (acute and convalescent) were obtained from the United States, Italy and Spain. The cDNA or gDNA used as material had been derived from T cells, B-cell-depleted T cells, or PBMCs.

Source study methods: By means of reference gene primer amplification, nucleated cell counts were estimated. Assay: immunoSEQ multiplex PCR; the TCRdb copy retains only in-frame clones and omits some. From that table come the V and J calls and clone size; the DNA was used to work out D and trimming. The table shows roughly 260,000 clones, with about nine tenths occurring only once. The CDR3 runs 12 residues. In germline, CDR1 is LGHDT, CDR2 YNNKEL (reference sequence). The V end was cut by 8 bases, the J end by 10 bases, with 15 bases between. This chain links TRBV3-1 (or the pseudogene TRBV3-2) with TRBJ2-1; D is perhaps TRBD1 (6 bases). The sequence derives from a woman aged 45-65 years who had recovered from COVID-19. The sample was peripheral blood. The CDR3 DNA follows: TGTGCCAGCGGGGGCCAGGGTTGGGAGCAGTTCTTC. Protein: CASGGQGWEQFF.